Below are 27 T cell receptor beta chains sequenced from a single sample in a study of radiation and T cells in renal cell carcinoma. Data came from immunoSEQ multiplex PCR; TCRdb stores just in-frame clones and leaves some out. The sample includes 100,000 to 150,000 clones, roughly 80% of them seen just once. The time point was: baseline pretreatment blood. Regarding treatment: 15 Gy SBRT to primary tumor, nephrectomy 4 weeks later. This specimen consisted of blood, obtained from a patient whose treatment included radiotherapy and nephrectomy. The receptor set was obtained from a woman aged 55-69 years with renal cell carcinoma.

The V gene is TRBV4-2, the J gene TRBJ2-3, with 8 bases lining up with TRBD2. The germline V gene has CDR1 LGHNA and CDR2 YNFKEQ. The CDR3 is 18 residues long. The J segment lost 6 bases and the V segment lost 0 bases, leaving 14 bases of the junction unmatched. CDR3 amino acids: CASSQESGGASSGDTQYF. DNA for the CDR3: TGTGCCAGCAGCCAAGAATCGGGGGGGGCCAGTTCAGGCGATACGCAGTATTTT.

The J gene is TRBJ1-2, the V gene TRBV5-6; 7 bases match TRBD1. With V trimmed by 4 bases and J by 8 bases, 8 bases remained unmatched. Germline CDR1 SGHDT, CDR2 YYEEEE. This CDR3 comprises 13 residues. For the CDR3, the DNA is TGTGCCAGCAGCCCCGACAGGGAGAAGGGCTACACCTTC. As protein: CASSPDREKGYTF.

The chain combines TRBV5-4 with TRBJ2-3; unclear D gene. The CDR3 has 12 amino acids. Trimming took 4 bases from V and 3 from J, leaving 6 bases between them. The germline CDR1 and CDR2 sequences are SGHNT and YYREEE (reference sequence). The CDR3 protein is CASSPNTDTQYF. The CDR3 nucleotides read TGTGCCAGCAGCCCAAATACAGATACGCAGTATTTT.

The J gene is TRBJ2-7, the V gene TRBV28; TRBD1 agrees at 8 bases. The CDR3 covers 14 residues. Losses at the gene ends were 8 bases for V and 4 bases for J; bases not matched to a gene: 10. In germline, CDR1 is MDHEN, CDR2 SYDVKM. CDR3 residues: CASVSAGGLYEQYF. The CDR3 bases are TGTGCCAGCGTCTCGGCAGGGGGCCTGTACGAGCAGTACTTC.

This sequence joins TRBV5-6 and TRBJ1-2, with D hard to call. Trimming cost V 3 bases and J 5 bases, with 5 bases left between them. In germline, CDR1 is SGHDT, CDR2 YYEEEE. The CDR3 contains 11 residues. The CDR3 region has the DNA TGTGCCAGCAGCTCCATTTATGGCTACACCTTC. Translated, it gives CASSSIYGYTF. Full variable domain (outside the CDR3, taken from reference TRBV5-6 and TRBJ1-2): DAGVTQSPTHLIKTRGQQVTLRCSPKSGHDTVSWYQQALGQGPQFIFQYYEEEERQRGNFPDRFSGHQFPNYSSELNVNALLLGDSALYLCASSSIYGYTFGSGTRLTVV.

Here the CDR3 DNA reads TGCGCCAGCAGCTTGGCTGGGCAGGGAGGCGAGACCCAGTACTTC. Residues: CASSLAGQGGETQYF. The V and J genes are TRBV5-1 and TRBJ2-5; TRBD2 might be the D (6 bases). The CDR3 sequence is 15 residues long. Germline CDR1 SGHRS, CDR2 YFSETQ. Trimming pared 0 bases from V and 5 bases from J, leaving 14 bases between.

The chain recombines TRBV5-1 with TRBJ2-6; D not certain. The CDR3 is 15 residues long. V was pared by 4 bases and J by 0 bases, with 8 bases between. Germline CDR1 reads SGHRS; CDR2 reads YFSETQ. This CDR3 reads CASSPPTSGANVLTF. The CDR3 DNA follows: TGCGCCAGCAGCCCGCCGACCTCTGGGGCCAACGTCCTGACTTTC.

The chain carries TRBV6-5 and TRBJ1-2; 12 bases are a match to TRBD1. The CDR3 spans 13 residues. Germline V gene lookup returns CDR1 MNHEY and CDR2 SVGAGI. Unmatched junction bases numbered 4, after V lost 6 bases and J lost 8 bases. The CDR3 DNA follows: TGTGCCAGCAGGGCCGGGACAGGGGGCGGCTACACCTTC. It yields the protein CASRAGTGGGYTF.

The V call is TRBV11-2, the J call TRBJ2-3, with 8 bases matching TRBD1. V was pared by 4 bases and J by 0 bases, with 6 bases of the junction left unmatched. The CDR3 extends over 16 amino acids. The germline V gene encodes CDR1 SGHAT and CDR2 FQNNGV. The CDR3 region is CASSYRGRYSTDTQYF. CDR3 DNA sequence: TGTGCCAGCAGCTACAGGGGGAGGTATAGCACAGATACGCAGTATTTT.

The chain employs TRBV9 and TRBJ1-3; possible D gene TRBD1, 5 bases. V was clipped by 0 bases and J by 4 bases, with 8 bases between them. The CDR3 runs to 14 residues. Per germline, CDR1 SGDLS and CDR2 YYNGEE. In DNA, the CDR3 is TGTGCCAGCAGCGTAGCAGGGAACGGAAACACCATATATTTT. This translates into CASSVAGNGNTIYF.

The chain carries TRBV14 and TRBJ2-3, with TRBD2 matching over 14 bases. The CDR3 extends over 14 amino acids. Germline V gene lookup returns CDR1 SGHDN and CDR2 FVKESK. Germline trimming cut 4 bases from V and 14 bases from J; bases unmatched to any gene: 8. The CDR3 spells CASSPRLAGGPGYF. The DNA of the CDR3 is TGTGCCAGCAGCCCCCGACTAGCGGGAGGGCCGGGGTATTTT.

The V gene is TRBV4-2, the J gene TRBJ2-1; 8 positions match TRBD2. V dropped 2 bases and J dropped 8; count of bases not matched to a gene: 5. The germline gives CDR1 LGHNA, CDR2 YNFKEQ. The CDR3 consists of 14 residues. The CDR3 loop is CASSQLTSGHEQFF. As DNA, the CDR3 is TGTGCCAGCAGCCAACTAACTAGCGGCCATGAGCAGTTCTTC.

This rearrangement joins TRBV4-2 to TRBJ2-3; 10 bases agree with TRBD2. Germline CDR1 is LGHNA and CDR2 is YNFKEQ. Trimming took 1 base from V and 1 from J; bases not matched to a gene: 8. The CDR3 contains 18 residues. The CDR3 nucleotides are TGTGCCAGCAGCCAAGGTTTAAGCGGGGGGGCCGGCACAGATACGCAGTATTTT. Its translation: CASSQGLSGGAGTDTQYF.

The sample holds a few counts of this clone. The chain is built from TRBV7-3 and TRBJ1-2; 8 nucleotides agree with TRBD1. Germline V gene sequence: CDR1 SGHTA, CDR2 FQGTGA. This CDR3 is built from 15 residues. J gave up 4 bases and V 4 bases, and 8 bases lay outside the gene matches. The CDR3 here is CASSSGQDRSYGYTF. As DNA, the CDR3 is TGTGCCAGCAGCTCGGGACAGGATCGGTCCTATGGCTACACCTTC.

The chain's CDR3 is CASSAGQGLGGYTF. The CDR3 bases are TGTGCCAGCAGCGCTGGACAGGGGTTGGGTGGCTACACCTTC. The J gene is TRBJ1-2, the V gene TRBV2; 9 bases fit TRBD1. The CDR3 length is 14 residues. Germline V gene data show CDR1 as SNHLY and CDR2 as FYNNEI. The ends lost 6 bases at V and 7 bases at J; junction bases unmatched: 9.

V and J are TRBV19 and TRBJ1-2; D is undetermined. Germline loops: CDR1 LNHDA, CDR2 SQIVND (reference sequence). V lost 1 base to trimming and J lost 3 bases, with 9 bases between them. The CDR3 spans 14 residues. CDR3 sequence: CASSIVNIYYGYTF. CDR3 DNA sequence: TGTGCCAGTAGTATAGTGAACATCTACTATGGCTACACCTTC. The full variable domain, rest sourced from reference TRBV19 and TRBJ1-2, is DGGITQSPKYLFRKEGQNVTLSCEQNLNHDAMYWYRQDPGQGLRLIYYSQIVNDFQKGDIAEGYSVSREKKESFPLTVTSAQKNPTAFYLCASSIVNIYYGYTFGSGTRLTVV.

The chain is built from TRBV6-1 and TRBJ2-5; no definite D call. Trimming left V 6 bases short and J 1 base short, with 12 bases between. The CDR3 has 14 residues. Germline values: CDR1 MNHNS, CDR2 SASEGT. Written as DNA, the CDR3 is TGTGCCAGCAGCAGTATTCGAGTCCAAGAGACCCAGTACTTC. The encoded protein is CASSSIRVQETQYF.

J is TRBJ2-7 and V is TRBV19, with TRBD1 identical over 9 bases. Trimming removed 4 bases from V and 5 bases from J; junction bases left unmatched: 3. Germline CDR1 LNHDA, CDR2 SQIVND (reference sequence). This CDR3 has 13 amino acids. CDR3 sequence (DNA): TGTGCCAGTAGTACGGACAGGGGCGACGAGCAGTACTTC. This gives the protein CASSTDRGDEQYF.

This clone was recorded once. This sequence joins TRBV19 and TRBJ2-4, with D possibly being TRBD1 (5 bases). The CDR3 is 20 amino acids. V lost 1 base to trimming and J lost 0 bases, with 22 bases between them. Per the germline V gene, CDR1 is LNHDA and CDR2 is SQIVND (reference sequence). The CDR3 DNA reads TGTGCCAGTAGTATAGTCGACAGAACTCAAATTATTATAGCCAAAAACATTCAGTACTTC. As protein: CASSIVDRTQIIIAKNIQYF.

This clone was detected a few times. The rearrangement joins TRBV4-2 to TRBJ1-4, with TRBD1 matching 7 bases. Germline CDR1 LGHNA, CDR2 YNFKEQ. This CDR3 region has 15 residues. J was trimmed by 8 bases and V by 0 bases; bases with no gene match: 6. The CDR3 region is CASSQETGSGEKLFF. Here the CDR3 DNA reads TGTGCCAGCAGCCAAGAGACAGGGTCGGGGGAAAAACTGTTTTTT.

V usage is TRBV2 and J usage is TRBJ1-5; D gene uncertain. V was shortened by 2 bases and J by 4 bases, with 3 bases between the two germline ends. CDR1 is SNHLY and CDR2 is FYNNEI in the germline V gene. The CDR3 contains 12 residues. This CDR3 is CASSEWNQPQHF. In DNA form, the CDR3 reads TGTGCCAGCAGTGAATGGAATCAGCCCCAGCATTTT.

The DNA of the CDR3 is TGTGCCAGCAGTATTCTAGCGGGAGGAGAGCAGTACTTC. Its translation is CASSILAGGEQYF. The genes are TRBV28 and TRBJ2-7; 11 bases map to TRBD2. V lost 5 bases and J lost 7; bases outside the gene matches: 4. This CDR3 has 13 amino acids. Germline CDR1 reads MDHEN; CDR2 reads SYDVKM.

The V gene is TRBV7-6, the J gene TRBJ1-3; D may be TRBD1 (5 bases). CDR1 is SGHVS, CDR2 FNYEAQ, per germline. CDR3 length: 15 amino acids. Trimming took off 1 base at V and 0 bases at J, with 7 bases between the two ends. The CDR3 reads CASSLGQGSGNTIYF. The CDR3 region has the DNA TGTGCCAGCAGCTTAGGTCAGGGCTCTGGAAACACCATATATTTT.

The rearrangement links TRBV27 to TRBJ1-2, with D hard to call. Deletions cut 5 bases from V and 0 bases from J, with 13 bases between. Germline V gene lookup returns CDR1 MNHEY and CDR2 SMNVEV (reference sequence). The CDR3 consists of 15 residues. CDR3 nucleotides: TGTGCCAGCAGTCCCCTGGGCTCAACTAACTATGGCTACACCTTC. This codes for CASSPLGSTNYGYTF.

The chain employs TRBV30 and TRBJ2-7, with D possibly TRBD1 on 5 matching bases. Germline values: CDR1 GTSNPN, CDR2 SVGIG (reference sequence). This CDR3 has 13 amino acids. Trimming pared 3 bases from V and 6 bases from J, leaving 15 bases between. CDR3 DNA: TGTGCCTGGAGAATAGGGGCGGCTCGCGAGCAGTACTTC. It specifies CAWRIGAAREQYF.

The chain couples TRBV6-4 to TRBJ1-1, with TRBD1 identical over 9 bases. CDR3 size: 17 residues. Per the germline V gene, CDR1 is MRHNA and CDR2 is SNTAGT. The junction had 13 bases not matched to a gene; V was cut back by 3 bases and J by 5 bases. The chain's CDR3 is CASSEPPGQGWGTEAFF. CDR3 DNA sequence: TGTGCCAGCAGTGAACCCCCGGGACAGGGTTGGGGAACTGAAGCTTTCTTT.

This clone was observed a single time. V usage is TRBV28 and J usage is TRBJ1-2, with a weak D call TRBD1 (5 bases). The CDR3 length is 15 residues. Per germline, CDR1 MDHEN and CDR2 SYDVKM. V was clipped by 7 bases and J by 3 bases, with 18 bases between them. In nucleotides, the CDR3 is TGTGCCAGCACCAACCCAGCCCAGGGCGACTATGGCTACACCTTC. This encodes CASTNPAQGDYGYTF.